The text below deals with one T cell receptor (beta chain). Its antigen is not yet known. The input lacks base qualities; no much larger clone sits a single base away. The cohort consisted of 670 or so healthy bone marrow donors. At the time of sampling, all cohort members were nominally healthy, though unrecorded immune exposures were likely present. The donor tested CMV seropositive, placing the donor among the approximately 290 seropositive members of the cohort. Every donor gave a peripheral blood sample, and the peripheral blood mononuclear cells from that sample were used for TCR beta sequencing. Genomic DNA was extracted from the blood cell samples with the Qiagen DNeasy Blood Extraction Kit. The library was prepared using the immunoSEQ multiplex PCR assay. For the multiplex PCR, a mixture combining 60 forward primers for TCR Vbeta segments and 13 reverse primers for TCR Jbeta segments was used. A multiplex PCR assay on genomic DNA amplified the CDR3 region of rearranged TCR beta genes. On the Illumina HiSeq System, the amplified TCR beta libraries were sequenced as 87-base-pair reads. From the authors' description of their analysis: Across the 500 to 850 repertoires, a later analysis counted roughly 77 million unique TCR beta chains, 9.5 million to 12 million of which were shared by at least two donors. A nearest-neighbor algorithm error-corrected the raw reads and collapsed the reads into unique sequences, merging closely related sequences to remove PCR and sequencing errors. To assign V, D and J gene segments, CDR3 sequences were aligned to IMGT reference sequences. For a sequence to be retained, at least a six-nucleotide match to both a V gene segment and a J gene segment was required. A rearrangement counted as productive if the CDR3 had no stop codons and remained in frame with V and J, and every other rearrangement counted as non-productive. Following IMGT convention, CDR3 was defined as the stretch from the second conserved V-encoded cysteine up to the conserved J-encoded phenylalanine. The earlier analysis of about 590 of the donors excluded sequences that lacked an unambiguous match to a single V gene segment. An earlier analysis of under 750 of the donors called V segments functional above 56.7% productive rearrangements and segregating when the between-donor standard deviation exceeded 5%. A statistical classification framework was developed to diagnose cytomegalovirus status using the catalog of TCR beta chain sequences. In a later analysis, V and J genes were assigned by comparing TCR nucleotide sequences against IMGT/GENE-DB human TR gene sequences. A later analysis assigned CDR3 sequences and most-parsimonious VDJ recombination scenarios with the TCRdist pipeline. In a later analysis, each TCR beta chain was defined by its CDR3 amino acid sequence together with its V-gene family, and reads lacking a unique V-gene family were excluded. A later analysis removed nearly 600 highly shared, low-generation-probability nucleotide sequences to deal with suspected cross-contamination and a sequencing artifact. For each public chain, a later analysis derived a clonal expansion index from normalized ranks of inferred template counts within each repertoire. In a later analysis, generation probabilities were computed using a VDJ recombination model fitted to out-of-frame rearrangements, and the results were checked against IGoR. In a later analysis, hypergeometric tests were used to score TCR-TCR, TCR-HLA and TCR-CMV co-occurrence, with a repertoire-size bias correction applied to TCR pairs. To estimate false discovery rates, a later analysis permuted the HLA or CMV assignments 20 times. In a later analysis, co-occurring TCRs were grouped using DBSCAN, and TCRdist sequence similarity was added for clustering within HLA-allele-positive subsets. Repertoires with fewer than 30,000 or more than 120,000 public chains, plus five repertoires with anomalous nucleotide sharing, were excluded from co-occurrence clustering. The table comes from immuneACCESS by way of TCRdb, which keeps in-frame sequences with V and J called. Part of the clones is missing from these tables; in studies checked, under half for an unresolved V gene and the rest for unknown reasons. V and J calls and clone size are copied from that table; D and trimming were computed from the DNA. The sample includes 120,000 or so clones, with 77% observed a single time. The leading ten clones occupy under 6.5% of the sample.

CDR1 KGHSH and CDR2 LQKENI are derived from the germline V gene. V and J are trimmed by 6 bases and 6 bases, and the gene matches miss 1 base of the junction. Counted from cysteine to phenylalanine, this CDR3 has 11 amino acids. Solely the CDR3 DNA is kept, with 33 bases framed from the first base. The sample belongs to a study of cytomegalovirus exposure and HLA in healthy donors (TCRdb year 2017). Regarding the research as a whole: According to an earlier analysis of 450 to 650 of the donors, some 180 million T cells yielded 120 million or so unique TCR beta sequences and less than 300 Gb of sequence data. An early release that covered approximately 600 HLA-typed donors contained 300 to 350 gigabases of sequencing data and tens of millions of unique TCR sequences. Of the 398 genotyped donors, about 80% fell in the genetic ancestry cluster associated with self-reported Caucasian donors. The aim of the study was to test whether cataloging public T cell receptors could identify signatures of past pathogen exposure. The study profiled the T cell repertoires of hundreds of subjects by immunosequencing and related them to cytomegalovirus serostatus. A separate validation cohort of approximately 130 different subjects was used in addition to the approximately 670-subject first cohort. The study combined high-throughput TCR immunosequencing, statistical association of individual TCRs with disease status, and machine learning to predict cytomegalovirus infection status. A later analysis re-analyzed previously published TCR beta repertoires from several hundred donors and added high-resolution HLA genotyping to study TCR occurrence patterns. In the later analysis, no new phenotypic data were used to find candidate immune exposures; instead, reliance was placed on TCR beta sequences and their occurrence across donors. In an earlier analysis of roughly 540 of the donors, high-throughput TCR beta sequencing was used to judge whether each TCR beta V gene segment behaved as functional or pseudogenic. Donor age, sex, ethnicity and CMV serostatus were compiled together with the repertoire data. In a later genetic analysis, genome-wide SNP genotypes for about 60% of the 666 donors were used, and that subset was treated as a discovery cohort. All discovery cohort repertoires had been generated on a single sequencing platform. HLA typing included class I and class II loci at four-digit resolution. The number of typed donors differed by locus: about 629-640 for A, B, C, DRB1 and DQB1; approximately 540 for DQA1; 606 for DPA1; and some 450 for DPB1. Because of strong linkage in the cohort, 5 or 6 DR-DQ haplotypes were treated as single units for association and clustering. Among some 410 genotyped donors of the cohort, an average of about 220,000 unique TCR beta nucleotide sequences was sequenced per donor, of which about 20% were non-productive. Findings and caveats that apply to the study as a whole: According to the authors, the approach could potentially be generalized to other disease states and immunological phenotypes. Presence/absence analyses assumed roughly uniform sequencing depth across donors, an assumption that may not hold. A later analysis associated roughly 17,000 TCR beta sequences with specific HLA alleles at a false discovery rate of 0.05. In a later analysis, HLA-associated TCR beta chains showed more clonal expansion and lower generation probabilities than non-associated chains that were equally common. Because the 87-base-pair reads could not distinguish some IMGT-functional V segments, including TRBV6-2 and TRBV6-3, those segments were excluded. In vitro tests confirmed that three of the cytomegalovirus-associated TCR beta chains recognize cytomegalovirus antigens. The study listed 150 to 200 TCR beta chains as associated with cytomegalovirus. A later analysis found that TCR association rates varied across HLA loci, with DRB1 alleles showing the most associated TCRs and HLA-C alleles the fewest. CMV serostatus was the only immune exposure information available for the cohort. Because some donors lacked HLA typing at each locus, the association tests relied only on the typed subset. Most TCR sequences were observed very rarely across donors, whereas some public TCRs were present in many individuals. Because counts were too low, more than 15 rarely observed V segments, including chromosome 9 orphons, were left out of the earlier analysis of 587 of the donors. Correlated functional status among segregating V segments might be attributable to linkage disequilibrium, but an unknown experimental factor could not be ruled out. According to a later analysis, parvovirus B19, influenza, CMV and Epstein-Barr virus appeared linked to several top co-occurrence clusters. V-gene and J-gene trimming of TCR beta chains was associated with a missense DCLRE1C variant in a later genetic analysis, and the association was replicated in an independent cohort. The classifier was reported to diagnose cytomegalovirus status with high specificity and sensitivity in both the original and validation cohorts. According to a later analysis, most CMV-associated TCR beta chains appeared to be HLA-restricted, and the HLA associations seemed to be driven largely by CMV exposure. A cluster of highly shared sequence variants was judged likely to represent a technical artifact of the sequencing pipeline. Strong co-occurrence of HLA alleles, especially DR and DQ, made assigning TCR associations to individual alleles difficult. A further reported finding was that TCR beta sequences accurately predicted the HLA-A and HLA-B alleles for most subjects in the first cohort. Broadly in line with IMGT annotations, most TCR beta V segments showed up in productive rearrangements about 87% or about 30% of the time in an earlier analysis of some 590 of the donors. This cohort had only TCR beta chains sequenced, and the lack of alpha or paired-chain data limited which features could be detected. In a later genetic analysis, fewer N-insertions in productive TCRs were reported among donors in an Asian-associated ancestry cluster than the roughly 700-donor mean.

The TCR was taken from a man aged 18-30 years in good health and CMV-seropositive. Sequencing was carried out using PBMCs. Here the chain combines TRBV18 and TRBJ1-2, and 7 bases in between align with TRBD1. The sequenced DNA: TGTGCCAGCTCCCAGGGGGATGGCTACACCTTC. Its protein product is CASSQGDGYTF. Outside the CDR3, residues come from the reference TRBV18 and TRBJ1-2 proteins, so the full variable domain is: NAGVMQNPRHLVRRRGQEARLRCSPMKGHSHVYWYRQLPEEGLKFMVYLQKENIIDESGMPKERFSAEFPKEGPSILRIQQVVRGDSAAYFCASSQGDGYTFGSGTRLTVV.